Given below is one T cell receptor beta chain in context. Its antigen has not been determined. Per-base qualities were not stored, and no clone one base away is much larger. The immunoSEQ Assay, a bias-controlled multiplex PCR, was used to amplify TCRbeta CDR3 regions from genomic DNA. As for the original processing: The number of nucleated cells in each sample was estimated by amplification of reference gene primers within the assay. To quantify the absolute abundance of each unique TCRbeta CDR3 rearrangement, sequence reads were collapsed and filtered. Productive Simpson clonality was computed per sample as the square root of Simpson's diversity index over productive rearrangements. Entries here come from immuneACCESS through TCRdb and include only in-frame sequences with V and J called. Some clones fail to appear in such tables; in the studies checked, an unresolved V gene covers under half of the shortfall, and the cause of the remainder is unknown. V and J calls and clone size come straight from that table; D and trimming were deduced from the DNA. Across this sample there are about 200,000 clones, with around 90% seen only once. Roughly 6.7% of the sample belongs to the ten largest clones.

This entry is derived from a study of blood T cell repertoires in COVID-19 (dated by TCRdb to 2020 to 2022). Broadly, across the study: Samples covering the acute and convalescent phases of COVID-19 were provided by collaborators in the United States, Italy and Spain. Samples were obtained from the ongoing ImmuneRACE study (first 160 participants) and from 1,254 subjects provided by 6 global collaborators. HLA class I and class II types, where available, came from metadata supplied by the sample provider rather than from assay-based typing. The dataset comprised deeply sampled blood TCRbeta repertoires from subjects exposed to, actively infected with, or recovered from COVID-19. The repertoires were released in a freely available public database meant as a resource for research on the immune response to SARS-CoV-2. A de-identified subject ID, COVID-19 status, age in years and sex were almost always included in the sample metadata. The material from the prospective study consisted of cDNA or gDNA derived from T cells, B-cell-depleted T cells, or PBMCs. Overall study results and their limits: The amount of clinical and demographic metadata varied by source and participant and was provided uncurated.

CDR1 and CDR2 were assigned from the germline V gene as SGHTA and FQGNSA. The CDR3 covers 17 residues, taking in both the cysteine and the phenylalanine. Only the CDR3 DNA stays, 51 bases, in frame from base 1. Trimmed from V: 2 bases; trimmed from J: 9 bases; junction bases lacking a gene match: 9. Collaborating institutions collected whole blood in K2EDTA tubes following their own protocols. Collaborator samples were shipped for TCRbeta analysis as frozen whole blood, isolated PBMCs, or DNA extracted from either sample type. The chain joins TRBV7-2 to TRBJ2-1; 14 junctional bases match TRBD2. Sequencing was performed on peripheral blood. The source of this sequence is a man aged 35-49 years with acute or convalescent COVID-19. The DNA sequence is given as TGTGCCAGCAGCTTATCCACCTCGACTAGCGGGGGGGGTGAGCAGTTCTTC. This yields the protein CASSLSTSTSGGGEQFF. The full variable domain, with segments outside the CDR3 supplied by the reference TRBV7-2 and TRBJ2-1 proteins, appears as GAGVSQSPSNKVTEKGKDVELRCDPISGHTALYWYRQSLGQGLEFLIYFQGNSAPDKSGLPSDRFSAERTGGSVSTLTIQRTQQEDSAVYLCASSLSTSTSGGGEQFFGPGTRLTVL.